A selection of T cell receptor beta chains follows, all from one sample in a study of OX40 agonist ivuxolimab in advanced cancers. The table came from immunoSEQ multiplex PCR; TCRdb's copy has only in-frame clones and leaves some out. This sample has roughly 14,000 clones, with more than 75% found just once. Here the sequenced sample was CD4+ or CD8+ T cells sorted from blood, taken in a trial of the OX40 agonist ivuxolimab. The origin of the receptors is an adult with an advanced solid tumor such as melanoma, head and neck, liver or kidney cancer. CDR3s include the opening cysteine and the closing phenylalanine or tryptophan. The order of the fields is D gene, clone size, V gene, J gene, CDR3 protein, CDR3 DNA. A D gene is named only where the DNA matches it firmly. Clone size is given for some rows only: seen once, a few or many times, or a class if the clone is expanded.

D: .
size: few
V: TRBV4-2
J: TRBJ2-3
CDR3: CASSQGLDTDTQYF
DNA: TGTGCCAGCAGCCAAGGACTAGACACAGATACGCAGTATTTT

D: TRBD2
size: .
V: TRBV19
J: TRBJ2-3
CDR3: CASSKLAGEGTDTQYF
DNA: TGTGCCAGTAGTAAACTAGCGGGAGAAGGCACAGATACGCAGTATTTT

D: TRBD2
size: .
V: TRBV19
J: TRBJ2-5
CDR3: CASSSLAVLETQYF
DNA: TGTGCCAGTTCTTCACTAGCGGTACTGGAGACCCAGTACTTC

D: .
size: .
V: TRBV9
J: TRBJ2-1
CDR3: CASSVVTGYEQFF
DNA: TGTGCCAGCAGCGTAGTCACCGGCTATGAGCAGTTCTTC

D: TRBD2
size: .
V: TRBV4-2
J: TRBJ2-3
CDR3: CASSQESKRGGTDTQYF
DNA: TGTGCCAGCAGCCAAGAGTCTAAGCGGGGGGGTACGGATACGCAGTATTTT

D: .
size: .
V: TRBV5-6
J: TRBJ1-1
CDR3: CASSQGMNTEAFF
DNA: TGTGCCAGCAGCCAGGGCATGAACACTGAAGCTTTCTTT

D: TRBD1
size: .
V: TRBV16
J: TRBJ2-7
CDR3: CASSRQGYEQYF
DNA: TGTGCCAGCAGTCGACAGGGCTACGAGCAGTACTTC

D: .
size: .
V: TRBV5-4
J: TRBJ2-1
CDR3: CASSHRRDEQFF
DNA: TGTGCCAGCAGCCATAGAAGGGATGAGCAGTTCTTC

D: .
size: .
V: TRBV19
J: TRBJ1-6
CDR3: CASSMGTGPYSPLHF
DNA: TGTGCCAGTAGTATGGGCACAGGACCGTATTCACCCCTCCACTTT

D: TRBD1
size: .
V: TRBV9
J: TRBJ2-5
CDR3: CASSAWDSQETQYF
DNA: TGTGCCAGCAGCGCATGGGACAGCCAAGAGACCCAGTACTTC

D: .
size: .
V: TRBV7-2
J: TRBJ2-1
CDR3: CASSLLWSSYNEQFF
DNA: TGTGCCAGCAGCCTACTCTGGAGCTCCTACAATGAGCAGTTCTTC

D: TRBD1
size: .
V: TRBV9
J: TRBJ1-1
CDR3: CASSPRDSELEAFF
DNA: TGTGCCAGCAGCCCCCGGGACAGCGAACTTGAAGCTTTCTTT

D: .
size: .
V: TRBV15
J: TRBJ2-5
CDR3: CATSRGGGSQETQYF
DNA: TGTGCCACCAGCAGAGGTGGTGGCAGTCAAGAGACCCAGTACTTC

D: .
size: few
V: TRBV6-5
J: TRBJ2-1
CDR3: CASSYSERQFF
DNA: TGTGCCAGCAGTTACTCCGAGCGGCAGTTCTTC

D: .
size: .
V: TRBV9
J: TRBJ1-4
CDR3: CASSPGTKEKLFF
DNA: TGTGCCAGCAGCCCCGGGACGAAGGAAAAACTGTTTTTT

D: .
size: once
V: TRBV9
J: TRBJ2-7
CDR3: CASSVADTYEQYF
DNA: TGTGCCAGCAGCGTAGCTGACACCTACGAGCAGTACTTC

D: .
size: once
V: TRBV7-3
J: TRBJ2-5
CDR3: CASSLGGGRETQYF
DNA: TGTGCCAGCAGCTTAGGCGGGGGCAGAGAGACCCAGTACTTC

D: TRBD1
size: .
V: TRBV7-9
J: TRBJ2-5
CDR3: CASSPPWTGETQYF
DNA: TGTGCCAGCAGCCCCCCCTGGACAGGAGAGACCCAGTACTTC

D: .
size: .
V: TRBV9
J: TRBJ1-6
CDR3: CASSVGGDNSPLHF
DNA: TGTGCCAGCAGCGTTGGAGGGGATAATTCACCCCTCCACTTT

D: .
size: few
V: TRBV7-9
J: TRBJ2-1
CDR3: CASSSPPGGVNNEQFF
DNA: TGTGCCAGCAGCTCGCCTCCGGGCGGAGTTAACAATGAGCAGTTCTTC

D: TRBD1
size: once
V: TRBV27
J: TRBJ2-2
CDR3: CASSFGRGQGAPNTGELFF
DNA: TGTGCCAGCAGTTTCGGGCGGGGACAGGGTGCCCCGAACACCGGGGAGCTGTTTTTT

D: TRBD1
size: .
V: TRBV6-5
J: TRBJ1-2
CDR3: CASSYAGGADGYTF
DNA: TGTGCCAGCAGTTACGCAGGGGGCGCGGATGGCTACACCTTC

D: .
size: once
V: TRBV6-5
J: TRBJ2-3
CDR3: CASSYGRGTDTQYF
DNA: TGTGCCAGCAGTTATGGGCGTGGCACAGATACGCAGTATTTT

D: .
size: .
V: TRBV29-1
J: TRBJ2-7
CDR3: CSVEDLGGEQYF
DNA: TGCAGCGTTGAAGATTTAGGGGGCGAGCAGTACTTC

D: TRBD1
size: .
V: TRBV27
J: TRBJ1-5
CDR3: CASSHGQGGNQPQHF
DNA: TGTGCCAGCAGCCACGGACAGGGTGGAAATCAGCCCCAGCATTTT

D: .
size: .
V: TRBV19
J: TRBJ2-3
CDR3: CASSIAATSTDTQYF
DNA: TGTGCCAGTAGCATAGCGGCAACTAGCACAGATACGCAGTATTTT

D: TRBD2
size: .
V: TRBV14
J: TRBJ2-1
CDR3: CASSQDRRLGLLDNEQFF
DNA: TGTGCCAGCAGCCAAGATAGAAGGCTGGGACTACTCGACAATGAGCAGTTCTTC

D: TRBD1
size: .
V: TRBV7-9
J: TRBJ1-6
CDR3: CASSPPGTGESPLHF
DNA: TGTGCCAGCAGCCCTCCCGGGACAGGGGAATCACCCCTCCACTTT

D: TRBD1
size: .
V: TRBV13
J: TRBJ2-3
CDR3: CASSSSGQGGTDTQYF
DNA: TGTGCCAGCAGCTCATCGGGACAGGGGGGCACAGATACGCAGTATTTT